This T cell receptor beta chain was observed in a study of response to subunit inactivated influenza vaccine. This clonotype has a handful of counts. As yet, its antigen is unknown. Points from the study as a whole: The authors put forward the suggestion that each seasonal influenza vaccination may bring in only a limited number of new T cells.

This CDR3 contains 13 residues. Germline-derived CDR1 and CDR2 are SGDLS and YYNGEE. V was pared by 3 bases and J by 5 bases, with 2 bases of the junction left unmatched. TCRdb passed the RT-PCR reads through MiXCR, listing each CDR3 protein once. In the table there are around 530,000 distinct CDR3 sequences, 12% of which are singletons. The sample consisted of PBMCs from blood, taken on the day of vaccination. The gene calls are TRBV9 and TRBJ1-3; 7 nucleotides agree with TRBD1. The source of this sequence is a man aged 50 to 59 who received an inactivated influenza vaccine. The CDR3 nucleotides read TGTGCCAGCAGCGCGGGACAGAGAAACACCATATATTTT. Protein sequence: CASSAGQRNTIYF.